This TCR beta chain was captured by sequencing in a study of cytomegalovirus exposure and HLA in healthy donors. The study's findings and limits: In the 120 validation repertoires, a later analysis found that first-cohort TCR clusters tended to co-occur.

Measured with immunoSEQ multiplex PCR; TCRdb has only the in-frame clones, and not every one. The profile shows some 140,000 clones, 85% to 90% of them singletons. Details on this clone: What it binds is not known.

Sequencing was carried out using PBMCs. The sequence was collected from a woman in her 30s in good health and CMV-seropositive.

The chain's CDR3 is CAISAEGGTNTEAFF. The CDR3 nucleotides read TGTGCCATCAGCGCCGAGGGCGGAACCAACACTGAAGCTTTCTTT. The chain couples TRBV10-3 to TRBJ1-1; D is ambiguous. This CDR3 comprises 15 residues. Trimming left V 6 bases short and J 2 bases short, with 16 bases between. The V gene's germline CDR1 is ENHRY and CDR2 SYGVKD.